This T cell receptor (beta chain) is from a study of vaccination effects on CD4 cells after COVID-19 (dated by TCRdb to between 2020 and 2023). Context from the whole study: Post-vaccine samples across the study were collected a median of 72 days after the second dose, with a range of 14 to 241. SARS-CoV-2 spike-specific CD4+ TCR repertoires were compared before and after mRNA vaccination in COVID-19 convalescent patients and in infection-naive vaccine recipients. Altogether, roughly 10 COVID-19 convalescent patients and a handful of SARS-CoV-2-naive healthy vaccine recipients made up the full study. Cultures from other donors in the study were sequenced with the Oncomine TCR Beta short-read assay on an Illumina iSeq 100.

Library preparation was by the immunoSEQ multiplex PCR assay. TCR beta CDR3 sequencing was performed on DNA from the cultured, isolated CD4+ T cells. The paper's data handling went like this. Non-productive TCR sequences were removed and reads were trimmed to the CDR3 region, keeping CDR3s of at least 7 amino acids. Antigen-specific clonotypes were identified using the MANAFEST web app by comparison of expansion in peptide wells against reference cultures. Positive clones required FDR<0.05 expansion versus reference and all other wells, odds ratio above 5, and frequency above 0.1% in two replicate wells. Clonotypes significantly expanded in SARS-CoV-2 spike wells and in at least one common cold coronavirus spike condition were defined as cross-reactive. CDR3 similarity was assessed by Levenshtein distance using the stringdist R package, and unrooted trees were constructed with ape in R 3.6.1. TCRdb's version of the immuneACCESS table is confined to in-frame rearrangements and falls short of the full clone set. An unresolved V gene accounts for under half of the shortfall where checked; the remainder is of unknown origin. The V and J calls and clone size are taken from that table; D and trimming were inferred from the DNA. This sample comprises roughly 27,000 clones, 60% to 80% of them detected only once. The ten largest clonotypes hold around 6.5% of the sample.

A remark on this clone: The specificity of this receptor is unknown. No much larger clone is present one base from it, and per-base qualities are unavailable.

Summary of the overall study and its limitations: The study was limited by a small number of convalescent patients and lacked early post-infection timepoints. In healthy vaccine recipients, vaccine-induced clones were almost all SARS-CoV-2 mono-reactive, with only 1 of 255 cross-reactive with common cold coronaviruses. At late post-vaccination timepoints, both infection-induced and vaccine-induced clones showed marked clonal contraction, consistent with waning T cell responses.

From a lookup of the germline V gene, CDR1 and CDR2 are MNHNS and SASEGT. The CDR3 contains 11 residues, cysteine and phenylalanine counted. Only CDR3 DNA remains: 33 bases, in frame from the first base. V drops 6 bases and J drops 2 bases, leaving 4 bases in between. To identify antigen-specific CD4+ T cell clonotypes by their expansion, the ViraFEST assay first stimulated PBMC with viral peptide pools and then applied TCR sequencing. After roughly 11 days of culture, CD4+ T cells were isolated with the EasySep CD4+ T cell isolation kit. Two doses of either the BNT162b2 or the mRNA-1273 mRNA SARS-CoV-2 vaccine were administered to participants. Healthy vaccine recipients had no prior SARS-CoV-2 infection, confirmed by negative nucleocapsid antibodies before and after vaccination. Some 2 million PBMC per well were cultured in IMDM with 5% human AB serum, roughly 10 IU/ml IL-2 and gentamicin, plus 10 ug/ml peptides. On days 3 and 7, half of the culture medium was replaced with fresh IL-2-containing medium. Each peptide stimulation condition was cultured in triplicate wells unless otherwise noted. PBMC were separated from whole blood using Ficoll-Paque Plus gradient centrifugation and were then either cryopreserved at -140C or used fresh. Overlapping peptide pools spanned the spike proteins of SARS-CoV-2 and the common cold coronaviruses HCoV-NL63, HCoV-OC43 and HCoV-229E. The QIAamp micro DNA kit was used to extract genomic DNA from the cultured CD4+ T cells.

This sample comprised CD4+ T cells from PBMCs cultured with SARS-CoV-2 spike peptides, obtained after COVID-19 vaccination. This specimen's cell subset or site label, interpreted: SARS-CoV-2 spike overlapping peptide pool stimulation. The V and J genes are TRBV6-1 and TRBJ2-5; the D gene is not confidently resolved. The clonotype was recovered from a human donor who received a COVID-19 vaccine. Some clones in this sample may be carry-over from other donors' samples. The encoded CDR3 is CASSPQETQYF. The DNA reads TGTGCCAGCAGCCCACAAGAGACCCAGTACTTC.